This TCR beta chain was profiled in a study of blood T cell repertoires in COVID-19. Sequenced by immunoSEQ multiplex PCR; TCRdb stores in-frame clones only, minus some. This sample carries approximately 220,000 clones, about 80% of them seen once, and the ten largest clones take about 2.4%. Losses at the gene ends were 3 bases for V and 8 bases for J; bases not matched to a gene: 11. Germline V gives CDR1 SGHNT, CDR2 YYREEE (reference sequence). The CDR3 is 15 amino acids. Specimen: peripheral blood. The receptor was isolated from a woman aged 55-75 years with acute or convalescent COVID-19. The chain employs TRBV5-4 and TRBJ1-2; TRBD1 aligns across 9 bases. The CDR3 region has the DNA TGTGCCAGCAGCTCGGGACAGGGAGGATTGGGAGGCTACACCTTC. Amino acids: CASSSGQGGLGGYTF.